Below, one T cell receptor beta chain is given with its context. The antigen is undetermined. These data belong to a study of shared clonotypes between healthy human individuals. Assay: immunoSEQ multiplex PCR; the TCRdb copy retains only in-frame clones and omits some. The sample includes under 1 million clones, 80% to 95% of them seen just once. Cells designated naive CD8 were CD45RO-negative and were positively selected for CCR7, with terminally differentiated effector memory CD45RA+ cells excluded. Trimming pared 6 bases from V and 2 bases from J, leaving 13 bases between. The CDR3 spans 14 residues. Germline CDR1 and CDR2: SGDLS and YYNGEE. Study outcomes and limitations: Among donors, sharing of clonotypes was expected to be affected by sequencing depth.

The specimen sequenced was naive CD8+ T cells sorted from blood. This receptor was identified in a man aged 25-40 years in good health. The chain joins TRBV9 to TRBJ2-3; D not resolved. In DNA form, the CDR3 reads TGTGCCAGCAACAACGGGCTAATCACAGATACGCAGTATTTT. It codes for CASNNGLITDTQYF.